Each of the 3 T cell receptor beta chains below was sequenced from the same sample in a study of blood T cell repertoires in COVID-19. The assay was immunoSEQ multiplex PCR, and TCRdb's table has in-frame clones only and misses some. The sample comprises some 250,000 clones, approximately 83% of which are singletons, and roughly 3% rests with the top ten. The sequencing input was peripheral blood. The origin of the receptors is a woman in her 30s who had recovered from COVID-19.

The chain uses TRBV15 and TRBJ1-4; 8 bases match TRBD1. The V and J ends lost 1 base and 4 bases, in that order; junction bases with no gene match: 11. The CDR3 extends over 18 amino acids. The germline V gene has CDR1 LNHNV and CDR2 YYDKDF (reference sequence). CDR3 amino acids: CATSRVAGGARNNEKLFF. Written as DNA, the CDR3 is TGTGCCACCAGCAGAGTGGCAGGGGGCGCTCGGAATAATGAAAAACTGTTTTTT.

The chain has TRBV9 and TRBJ2-3; a possible D gene is TRBD1 (7 bases). Per germline, CDR1 SGDLS and CDR2 YYNGEE. With 3 bases removed from V and 2 bases from J, the gap between germline ends came to 16 bases. The CDR3 loop spans 16 amino acids. DNA for the CDR3: TGTGCCAGCAGCGGGAGGGGACAGCAAACCACAGATACGCAGTATTTT. This encodes CASSGRGQQTTDTQYF.

This sequence joins TRBV6-2 or TRBV6-3 and TRBJ2-4, with 7 bases aligning to TRBD1. Germline CDR1 is MNHEY and CDR2 is SVGEGT. The J segment lost 0 bases and the V segment lost 2 bases, leaving 4 bases of the junction unmatched. This CDR3 region has 16 residues. The CDR3 loop is CASSYRDSLAKNIQYF. CDR3 bases: TGTGCCAGCAGTTACCGGGACAGCTTAGCCAAAAACATTCAGTACTTC.